This T cell receptor beta chain was sequenced for a study of cytomegalovirus exposure and HLA in healthy donors. The PCR employed 60 Vbeta primers together with 13 Jbeta primers. Sequencing was performed with immunoSEQ multiplex PCR; in TCRdb, only in-frame clones are kept and a portion is missing. The table shows some 140,000 clones, with roughly 70% occurring only once. V lost 2 bases and J 4 bases, leaving 17 bases between the germline ends. The CDR3 has 16 residues. Germline assignment: CDR1 LGHNA and CDR2 YSLEER. The chain joins TRBV4-3 to TRBJ1-2; no definite D call. The clonotype comes from a human donor in good health. Specimen: PBMCs. The CDR3 DNA sequence: TGCGCCAGCAGCCAATCTACTCAAGAGGAAGGCTATGGCTACACCTTC. It specifies CASSQSTQEEGYGYTF.